What follows are 5 T cell receptor beta chains derived from one specimen sequenced in a study of cytomegalovirus exposure and HLA in healthy donors. Primers for the PCR totalled 60 Vbeta and 13 Jbeta. The table came from immunoSEQ multiplex PCR; TCRdb's copy has only in-frame clones and leaves some out. The repertoire holds a few hundred thousand clones, with 75% to 90% as singletons. The sequenced sample was PBMCs. Receptor source: a girl aged 2 to 9 in good health and CMV-seronegative.

With regard to this clone: At one boundary the junction diverges from the germline segment, which might be a read error. The same CDR3 is also encoded by other DNA sequences in this sample. The V and J genes are TRBV19 and TRBJ2-5; TRBD1 matches at 7 bases. The length of the CDR3 is 14 residues. The V gene's germline CDR1 is LNHDA and CDR2 SQIVND (reference sequence). The CDR3 here is CASRQRDSQETQYF. CDR3 DNA sequence: TGTGCTAGTAGGCAGAGGGACAGCCAAGAGACCCAGTACTTC.

This clone has a handful of counts. V usage is TRBV9 and J usage is TRBJ2-1; 12 bases agree with TRBD1. Trimming took 2 bases from V and 9 from J; bases not matched to a gene: 3. Germline CDR1 and CDR2: SGDLS and YYNGEE. CDR3 length: 14 amino acids. This CDR3 is CASSVGTGGGEQFF. CDR3 in DNA: TGTGCCAGCAGCGTTGGGACAGGGGGCGGTGAGCAGTTCTTC.

This sequence joins TRBV29-1 and TRBJ1-1, with TRBD1 as a possible D gene (6 bases). The CDR3 sequence is 14 residues long. V lost 4 bases and J lost 3, with 15 bases in between. The germline CDR1 and CDR2 sequences are SQVTM and ANQGSEA. The CDR3 nucleotides are TGCAGCGTTGTGTCGGGGCACAGGGACACTGAAGCTTTCTTT. This gives the protein CSVVSGHRDTEAFF.

The chain's CDR3 is CASSLSNSQPQHF. The CDR3 DNA reads TGTGCCAGCAGCTTGTCAAATAGTCAGCCCCAGCATTTT. The chain uses TRBV7-9 and TRBJ1-5; no reliable D call. Germline V gene lookup returns CDR1 SEHNR and CDR2 FQNEAQ (reference sequence). The CDR3 length is 13 residues. V dropped 3 bases and J dropped 6 bases, with 9 bases sitting between them.

This clone was detected only once. The chain is built from TRBV7-9 and TRBJ2-2; a possible D gene is TRBD2 (6 bases). V shed 4 bases and J shed 9 bases, with 12 bases lying between them. Germline loops: CDR1 SEHNR, CDR2 FQNEAQ (reference sequence). The CDR3 covers 13 residues. The CDR3: CASSSGGTRELFF. For the CDR3, the DNA is TGTGCCAGCAGCTCCGGAGGGACCAGGGAGCTGTTTTTT.